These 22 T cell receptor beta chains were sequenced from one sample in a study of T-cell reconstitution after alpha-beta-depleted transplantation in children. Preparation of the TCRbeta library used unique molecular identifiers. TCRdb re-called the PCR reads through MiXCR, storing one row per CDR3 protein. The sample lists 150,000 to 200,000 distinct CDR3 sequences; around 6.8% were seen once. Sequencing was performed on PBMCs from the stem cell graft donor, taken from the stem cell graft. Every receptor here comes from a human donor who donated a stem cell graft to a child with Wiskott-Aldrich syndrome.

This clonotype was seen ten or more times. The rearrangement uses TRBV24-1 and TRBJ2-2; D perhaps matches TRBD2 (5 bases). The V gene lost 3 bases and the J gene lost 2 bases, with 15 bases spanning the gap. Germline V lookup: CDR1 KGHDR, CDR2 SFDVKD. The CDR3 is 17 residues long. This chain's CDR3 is CATSDRSRRGNTGELFF. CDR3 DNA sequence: TGTGCCACCAGTGATCGTTCTAGACGGGGAAACACCGGGGAGCTGTTTTTT.

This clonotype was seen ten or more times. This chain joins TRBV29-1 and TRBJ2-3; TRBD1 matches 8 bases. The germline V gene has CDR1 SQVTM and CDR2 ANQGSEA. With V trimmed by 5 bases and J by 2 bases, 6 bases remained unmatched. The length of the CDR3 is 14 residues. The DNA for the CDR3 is TGCAGCGTTCGCGGACAGGGCTACACAGATACGCAGTATTTT. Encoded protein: CSVRGQGYTDTQYF.

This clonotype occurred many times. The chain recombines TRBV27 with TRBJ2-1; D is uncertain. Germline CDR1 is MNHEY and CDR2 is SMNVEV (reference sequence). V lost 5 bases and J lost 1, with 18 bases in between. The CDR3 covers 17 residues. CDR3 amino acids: CASSPWVQDTSYNEQFF. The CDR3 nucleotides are TGTGCCAGCAGTCCATGGGTTCAGGATACGTCCTACAATGAGCAGTTCTTC.

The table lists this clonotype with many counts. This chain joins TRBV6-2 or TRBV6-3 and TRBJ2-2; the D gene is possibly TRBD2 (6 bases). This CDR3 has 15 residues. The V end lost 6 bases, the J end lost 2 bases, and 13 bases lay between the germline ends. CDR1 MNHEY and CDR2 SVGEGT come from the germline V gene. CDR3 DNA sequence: TGTGCCAGCAGCCGAGGCGGGGACAACACCGGGGAGCTGTTTTTT. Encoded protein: CASSRGGDNTGELFF.

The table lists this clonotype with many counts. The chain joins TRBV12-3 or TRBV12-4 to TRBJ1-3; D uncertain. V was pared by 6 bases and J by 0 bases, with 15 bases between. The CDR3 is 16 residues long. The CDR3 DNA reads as TGTGCCAGCAGCCTACAACAACTTGGCTCTGGAAACACCATATATTTT. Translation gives CASSLQQLGSGNTIYF.

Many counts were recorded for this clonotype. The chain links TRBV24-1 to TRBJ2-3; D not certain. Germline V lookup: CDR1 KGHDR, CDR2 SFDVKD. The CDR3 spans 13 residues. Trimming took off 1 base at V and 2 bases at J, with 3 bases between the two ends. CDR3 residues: CATSDFATDTQYF. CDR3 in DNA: TGTGCCACCAGTGATTTCGCCACAGATACGCAGTATTTT.

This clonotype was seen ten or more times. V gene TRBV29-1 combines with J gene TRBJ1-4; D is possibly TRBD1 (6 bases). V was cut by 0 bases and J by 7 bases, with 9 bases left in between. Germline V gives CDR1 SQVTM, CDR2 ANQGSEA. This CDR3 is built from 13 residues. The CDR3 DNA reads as TGCAGCGTTGAAGACAGGGGAGGTGAAAAACTGTTTTTT. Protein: CSVEDRGGEKLFF.

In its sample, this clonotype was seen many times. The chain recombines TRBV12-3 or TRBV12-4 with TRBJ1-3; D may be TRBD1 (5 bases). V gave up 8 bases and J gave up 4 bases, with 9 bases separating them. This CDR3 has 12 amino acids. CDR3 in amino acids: CASLSGGNTIYF. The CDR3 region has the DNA TGTGCCAGCTTATCAGGGGGAAACACCATATATTTT.

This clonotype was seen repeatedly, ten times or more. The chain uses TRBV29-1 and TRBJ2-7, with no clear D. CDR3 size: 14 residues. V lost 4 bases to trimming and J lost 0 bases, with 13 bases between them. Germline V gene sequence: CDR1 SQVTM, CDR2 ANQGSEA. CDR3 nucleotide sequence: TGCAGCGTTGTTCTTGTCCCCCCCTCCTACGAGCAGTACTTC. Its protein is CSVVLVPPSYEQYF.

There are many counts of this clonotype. In nucleotides, the CDR3 is TGCAGTGCTAGAGTCTTAAAAGCGGGAGAAACAGATACGCAGTATTTT. Translation gives CSARVLKAGETDTQYF. The rearrangement uses TRBV20-1 and TRBJ2-3; 8 bases align to TRBD2. Trimming removed 1 base from V and 3 bases from J; junction bases left unmatched: 9. The CDR3 totals 16 residues. CDR1 and CDR2 from the germline V gene are DFQATT and SNEGSKA (reference sequence).

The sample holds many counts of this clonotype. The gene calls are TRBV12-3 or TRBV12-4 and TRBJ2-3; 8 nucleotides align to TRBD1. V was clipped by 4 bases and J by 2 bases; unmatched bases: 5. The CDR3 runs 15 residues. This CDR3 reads CASSWAGGYTDTQYF. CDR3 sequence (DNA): TGTGCCAGCAGTTGGGCAGGGGGCTACACAGATACGCAGTATTTT.

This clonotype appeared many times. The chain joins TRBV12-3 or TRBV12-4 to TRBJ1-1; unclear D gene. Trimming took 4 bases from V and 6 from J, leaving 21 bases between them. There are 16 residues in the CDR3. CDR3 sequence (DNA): TGTGCCAGCAGTTCACCGAACGGGCTTCGAAAACCTGAAGCTTTCTTT. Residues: CASSSPNGLRKPEAFF.

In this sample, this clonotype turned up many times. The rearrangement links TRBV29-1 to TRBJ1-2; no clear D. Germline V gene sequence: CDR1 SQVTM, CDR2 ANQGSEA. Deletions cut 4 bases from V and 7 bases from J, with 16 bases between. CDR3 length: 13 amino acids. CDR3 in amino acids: CSVGTDPYSGYTF. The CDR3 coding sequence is TGCAGCGTTGGGACTGATCCGTACTCTGGCTACACCTTC.

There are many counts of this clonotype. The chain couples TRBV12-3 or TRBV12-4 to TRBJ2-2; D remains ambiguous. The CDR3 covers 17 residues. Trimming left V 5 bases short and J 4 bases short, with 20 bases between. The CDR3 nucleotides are TGTGCCAGCAGTCCTGCCCCGGCTCAATGGGGCACCGGGGAGCTGTTTTTT. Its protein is CASSPAPAQWGTGELFF.

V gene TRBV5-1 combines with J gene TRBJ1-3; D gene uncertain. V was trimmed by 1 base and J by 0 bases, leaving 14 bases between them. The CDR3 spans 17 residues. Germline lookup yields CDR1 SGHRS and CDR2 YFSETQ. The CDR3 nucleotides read TGCGCCAGCAGCTTGTCGGGGTTTCTAAGCTCTGGAAACACCATATATTTT. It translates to CASSLSGFLSSGNTIYF.

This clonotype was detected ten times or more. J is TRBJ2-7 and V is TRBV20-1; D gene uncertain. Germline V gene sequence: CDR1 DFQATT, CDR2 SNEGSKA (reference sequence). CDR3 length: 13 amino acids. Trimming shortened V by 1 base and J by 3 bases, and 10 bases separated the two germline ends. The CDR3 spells CSARGPLDYEQYF. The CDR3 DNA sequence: TGCAGTGCTAGAGGGCCCCTCGACTACGAGCAGTACTTC.

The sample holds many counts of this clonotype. CDR3 coding DNA: TGTGCCAGCAGCCCCTCTTTCGGGAACCCTCAGCCCCAGCATTTT. Protein: CASSPSFGNPQPQHF. This sequence joins TRBV7-9 and TRBJ1-5, with D unclear. This CDR3 has 15 amino acids. The V and J ends lost 5 bases and 6 bases respectively, with 17 bases between them. The V gene's germline CDR1 is SEHNR and CDR2 FQNEAQ (reference sequence).

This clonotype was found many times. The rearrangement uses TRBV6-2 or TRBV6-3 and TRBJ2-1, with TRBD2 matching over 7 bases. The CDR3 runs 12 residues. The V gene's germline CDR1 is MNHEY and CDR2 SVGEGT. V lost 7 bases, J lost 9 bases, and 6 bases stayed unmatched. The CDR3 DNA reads TGTGCCAGCACCCGTAGCGGGTCTGAGCAGTTCTTC. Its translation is CASTRSGSEQFF.

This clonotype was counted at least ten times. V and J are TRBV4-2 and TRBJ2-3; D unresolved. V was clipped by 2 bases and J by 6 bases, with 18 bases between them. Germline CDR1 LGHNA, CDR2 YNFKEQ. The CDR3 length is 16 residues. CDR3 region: CASSQRETSGVDTQYF. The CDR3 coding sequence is TGTGCCAGCAGCCAAAGGGAAACTTCTGGGGTCGATACGCAGTATTTT.

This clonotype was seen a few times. The CDR3 protein is CASRPNNPDTGELFF. The CDR3 region has the DNA TGTGCCAGCAGACCTAATAACCCGGACACCGGGGAGCTGTTTTTT. The gene calls are TRBV7-9 and TRBJ2-2; D gene ambiguous. There are 15 residues in the CDR3. Germline V gene sequence: CDR1 SEHNR, CDR2 FQNEAQ (reference sequence). The V and J ends lost 6 bases and 3 bases respectively, with 14 bases between them.

The CDR3 region has the DNA TGTGCCAGCAGCTTCCCGGGACAGGGATTAGGCTTGGCCAAAAACATTCAGTACTTC. Translated: CASSFPGQGLGLAKNIQYF. The chain carries TRBV11-1 and TRBJ2-4, with 9 bases lining up with TRBD1. Trimming cost V 3 bases and J 1 base; bases outside gene matches: 13. The CDR3 consists of 19 residues. Germline V gene data show CDR1 as SGHAT and CDR2 as FQDESV (reference sequence).

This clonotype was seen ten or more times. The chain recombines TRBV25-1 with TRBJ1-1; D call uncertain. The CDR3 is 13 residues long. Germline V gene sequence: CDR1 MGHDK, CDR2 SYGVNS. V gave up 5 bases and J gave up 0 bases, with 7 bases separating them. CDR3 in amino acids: CASSHRLNTEAFF. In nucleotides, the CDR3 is TGTGCCAGCAGTCATCGCTTGAACACTGAAGCTTTCTTT.